This T cell receptor beta chain was observed in a study of cytomegalovirus exposure and HLA in healthy donors (dated by TCRdb to about 2017). Some background on the complete study: According to an earlier analysis of 450 to 650 of the donors, some 180 million T cells yielded roughly 100 million unique TCR beta sequences and less than 300 Gb of sequence data. Among 398 genotyped donors of the cohort, an average of about 220,000 unique TCR beta nucleotide sequences was sequenced per donor, of which about 18% were non-productive. The study profiled the T cell repertoires of hundreds of subjects by immunosequencing and related them to cytomegalovirus serostatus. To predict cytomegalovirus infection status, the study combined high-throughput TCR immunosequencing, statistical association of individual TCRs with disease status, and machine learning. Donor age, sex, ethnicity and CMV serostatus were compiled alongside the repertoire data. Along with the roughly 670-subject first cohort, a separate validation cohort of over a hundred different subjects was used. An early release that covered more than 550 HLA-typed donors contained approximately 300 gigabases of sequencing data and 85 million to 100 million unique TCR sequences. A later genetic analysis took genome-wide SNP genotypes for about three fifths of the 666 donors and used that subset as a discovery cohort. Typing coverage differed by locus: A, B, C, DRB1 and DQB1 were typed in about 620-630 donors, DQA1 in 500 to 550, DPA1 in approximately 610, and DPB1 in 400 to 490. In a later analysis, previously published TCR beta repertoires from 666 donors were re-analyzed and high-resolution HLA genotyping was added so that TCR occurrence patterns could be studied. An earlier analysis of 587 of the donors used high-throughput TCR beta sequencing to judge whether each TCR beta V gene segment behaved as functional or pseudogenic. All discovery cohort repertoires had been generated using a single sequencing platform. Rather than using new phenotypic data, the later analysis identified candidate immune exposures from TCR beta sequences and from how often those sequences occurred across donors. The aim of the study was to test whether cataloging public T cell receptors could identify signatures of past pathogen exposure. Of the 350 to 400 genotyped donors, 65% to 90% fell in the genetic ancestry cluster associated with self-reported Caucasian donors. Several DR-DQ haplotypes were treated as single units for association and clustering because of strong linkage in the cohort. Class I and class II HLA loci were covered by the typing at four-digit resolution.

The cohort was made up of approximately 670 healthy bone marrow donors. At the time of sampling, every cohort member was nominally healthy, though immune exposures that went unrecorded were likely present. The donor tested CMV seronegative and was one of the 352 seronegative cohort members. Every donor gave a peripheral blood sample, and the peripheral blood mononuclear cells from that sample were used for TCR beta sequencing. Genomic DNA was extracted from the blood cell samples with the Qiagen DNeasy Blood Extraction Kit. Points on this clone: Its binding antigen is unknown. At one end, the junction sequence differs from germline, possibly due to a read error.

The CDR3 holds 17 amino acids from the cysteine to the phenylalanine. The DNA shown is the 51-base CDR3, in frame from base 1. The germline V gene (reference sequence) yields SEHNR for CDR1 and FQNEAQ for CDR2. Libraries were built with the immunoSEQ multiplex PCR assay. A mixture of 60 forward primers for TCR Vbeta segments and 13 reverse primers for TCR Jbeta segments was used in the multiplex PCR. The CDR3 region of rearranged TCR beta genes was amplified from genomic DNA with a multiplex PCR assay. Amplified TCR beta libraries were sequenced as 87-base-pair reads on the Illumina HiSeq System. In the authors' own workflow: In a later analysis, around 80 million unique TCR beta chains were counted across the roughly 670 repertoires, and roughly 11 million of these chains were shared by at least two donors. Raw reads were error-corrected and collapsed into unique sequences with a nearest-neighbor algorithm that merged closely related sequences to remove PCR and sequencing errors. To assign V, D and J gene segments, CDR3 sequences were aligned to IMGT reference sequences. For a sequence to be retained, a match of at least six nucleotides to both a V gene segment and a J gene segment was required. Rearrangements were called productive when the CDR3 lacked stop codons and stayed in frame with V and J; all others were non-productive. CDR3 was defined according to IMGT convention as the region running from the second conserved V-encoded cysteine to the conserved J-encoded phenylalanine. The earlier analysis of a few hundred of the donors excluded sequences that lacked an unambiguous match to a single V gene segment. An earlier analysis of fewer than 750 of the donors called V segments functional above 56.7% productive rearrangements and segregating when the between-donor standard deviation exceeded 5%. A statistical classification framework was developed to diagnose cytomegalovirus status using the catalog of TCR beta chain sequences. In a later analysis, TCR nucleotide sequences were compared against IMGT/GENE-DB human TR gene sequences so that V and J genes could be assigned. In a later analysis, CDR3 sequences and most-parsimonious VDJ recombination scenarios were assigned using the TCRdist pipeline. A later analysis defined each TCR beta chain by its CDR3 amino acid sequence plus V-gene family, and excluded reads lacking a unique V-gene family. As a way to deal with suspected cross-contamination and a sequencing artifact, a later analysis dropped 450 to 700 nucleotide sequences that were highly shared and had low generation probability. A later analysis calculated a clonal expansion index for each public chain from normalized within-repertoire ranks of inferred template counts. In a later analysis, generation probabilities were computed using a VDJ recombination model fitted to out-of-frame rearrangements, and the results were checked against IGoR. A later analysis scored TCR-TCR, TCR-HLA and TCR-CMV co-occurrence with hypergeometric tests, applying a repertoire-size bias correction to TCR pairs. To estimate false discovery rates, a later analysis permuted the HLA or CMV assignments 20 times. In a later analysis, co-occurring TCRs were grouped with DBSCAN, and TCRdist sequence similarity was added when clustering was performed within HLA-allele-positive subsets. For co-occurrence clustering, repertoires with fewer than 30,000 or more than 120,000 public chains were excluded, along with a handful of repertoires with anomalous nucleotide sharing. Sourced from immuneACCESS, this table was stored by TCRdb with only in-frame sequences that have V and J called. A share of the clones is absent; for the studies checked, an unresolved V gene accounts for under half, and the remainder has no known explanation. V and J calls and clone size are those listed in that table; D and trimming were worked out from the DNA. The sample table lists 200,000 to 250,000 clones, about 74% of them with a count of one. The top ten constitute 1.5% to 2% of the sample.

Results the study describes overall, beyond this receptor: Most TCR sequences were seen in very few donors, while some public TCRs were found in many individuals. A total of 150 to 200 TCR beta chains were listed by the study as associated with cytomegalovirus. A group of highly shared sequence variants was considered likely to be a technical artifact of the sequencing pipeline. According to a later analysis, TCR association rates differed among HLA loci, with DRB1 alleles showing the most associated TCRs and HLA-C alleles showing the fewest. This cohort had only TCR beta chains sequenced, and the lack of alpha or paired-chain data limited which features could be detected. In a later analysis, some 18,000 TCR beta sequences were associated with specific HLA alleles at a false discovery rate of 0.05. The classifier was reported to diagnose cytomegalovirus status with high specificity and sensitivity in both the original cohort and the validation cohort. A few of the identified cytomegalovirus-associated TCR beta chains were confirmed in vitro to be specific for cytomegalovirus antigens. A later analysis found that most CMV-associated TCR beta chains appeared HLA-restricted, with HLA associations seemingly driven largely by CMV exposure. HLA typing was unavailable for some donors at each locus, so association tests used only the typed subset. Some IMGT-functional V segments, including TRBV6-2 and TRBV6-3, could not be told apart with the 87-base-pair reads, so those segments were excluded. Broadly in line with IMGT annotations, most TCR beta V segments showed up in productive rearrangements about 90% or about 30% of the time in an earlier analysis of roughly 590 of the donors. A later analysis reported that several top co-occurrence clusters appeared linked to parvovirus B19, influenza, CMV and Epstein-Barr virus. The presence/absence analyses assumed that sequencing depth was roughly uniform across donors, and that assumption may not be true. V-gene and J-gene trimming of TCR beta chains was associated with a missense DCLRE1C variant in a later genetic analysis, and the association was replicated in an independent cohort. A further reported finding was that TCR beta sequences accurately predicted the HLA-A and HLA-B alleles for most subjects in the first cohort. According to the authors, the approach could potentially be generalized to other disease states and immunological phenotypes. Correlated functional status among segregating V segments might reflect linkage disequilibrium, but an unknown experimental factor could not be ruled out. When HLA alleles, especially DR and DQ, strongly co-occurred, attributing TCR associations to individual alleles was difficult. Because counts were too low, some 16 rarely observed V segments, including chromosome 9 orphons, were excluded from the earlier analysis of 587 of the donors. For the cohort, immune exposure information was limited to CMV serostatus. A later genetic analysis reported fewer N-insertions in productive TCRs among donors in an Asian-associated ancestry cluster than the roughly 720-donor mean. A later analysis found that HLA-associated TCR beta chains were more clonally expanded and had lower generation probabilities than equally common non-associated chains.

Input material: PBMCs. This TCR was recovered from a woman aged 25-40 years in good health and CMV-seronegative. The rearrangement combines TRBV7-9 with TRBJ2-2, and 11 bases in between align with TRBD2. The CDR3 has the sequence CSSSSEVTSGNHGELFF. The nucleotides read TGTTCCAGCAGCTCAGAGGTGACTAGCGGGAATCACGGGGAGCTGTTTTTT.